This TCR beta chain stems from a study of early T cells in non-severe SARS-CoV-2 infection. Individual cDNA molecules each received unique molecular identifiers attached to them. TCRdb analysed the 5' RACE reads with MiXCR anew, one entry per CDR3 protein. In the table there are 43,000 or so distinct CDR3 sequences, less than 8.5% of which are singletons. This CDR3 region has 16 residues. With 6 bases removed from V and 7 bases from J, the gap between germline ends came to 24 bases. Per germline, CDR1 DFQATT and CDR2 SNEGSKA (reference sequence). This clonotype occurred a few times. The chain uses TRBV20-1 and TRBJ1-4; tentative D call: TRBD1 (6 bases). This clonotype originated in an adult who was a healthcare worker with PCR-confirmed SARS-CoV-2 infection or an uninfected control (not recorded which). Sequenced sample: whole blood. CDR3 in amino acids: CSAQSYHYREAEKLFF. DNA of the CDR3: TGCAGTGCGCAGTCCTACCACTACAGGGAGGCTGAAAAACTGTTTTTT.